Below, one T cell receptor (beta chain) is given with its context. The data originate from a study of blood T cell repertoires in COVID-19. Across the study: Acute and convalescent COVID-19 specimens originated in the United States, Italy and Spain. PBMCs, B-cell-depleted T cells, or T cells provided the cDNA or gDNA that made up the material.

In the original processing: Reference gene primers were amplified, and this amplification served to estimate nucleated cell counts. Clones were read by immunoSEQ multiplex PCR, and TCRdb kept only the in-frame ones, dropping some. The V and J calls and clone size were taken over from that table, and D and trimming were inferred from the DNA. The sample includes around 68,000 clones, around 90% of them seen just once. The germline gives CDR1 MNHEY, CDR2 SVGAGI. The CDR3 loop spans 14 amino acids. V gave up 4 bases and J gave up 7 bases; unmatched junction bases: 4. The sequence came from a man aged 45 to 65 with active COVID-19. The specimen was peripheral blood. The chain is built from TRBV6-5 and TRBJ2-1, with 10 bases aligning to TRBD2. CDR3 nucleotide sequence: TGTGCCAGCAGTTCCCTAGCGGGGGAGAATGAGCAGTTCTTC. Its protein is CASSSLAGENEQFF.